Given below is one T cell receptor beta chain in context. This sample stems from a study of blood T cell repertoires in COVID-19. Overall study context: COVID-19 samples, acute and convalescent, were from the United States, Italy and Spain. Nucleic acid was either cDNA or gDNA, and it came from T cells, B-cell-depleted T cells, or PBMCs.

Seattle enrolled patients during active infection and tracked them longitudinally. CDR1 is WNHNN, CDR2 SYGVQD, per germline (reference sequence). The CDR3 extends over 13 amino acids. J gave up 4 bases and V 6 bases, and 2 bases lay outside the gene matches. Under the authors' procedure: Estimated nucleated cell counts came from reference gene primer amplification. Generated by immunoSEQ multiplex PCR, the TCRdb table keeps only in-frame clones and is missing some. V and J calls and clone size follow that table, whereas D and trimming were derived from the DNA. Of about 69,000 clones detected, around 87% appear once; the ten largest clones hold more than 15%.

Sequencing was performed on peripheral blood. V and J are TRBV10-1 and TRBJ2-2; 7 bases are shared with TRBD1. The TCR originated in a man aged 35 to 55 with COVID-19, enrolled during active disease. This CDR3 reads CASRGQSTGELFF. CDR3 coding DNA: TGCGCCAGCAGGGGACAGAGCACCGGGGAGCTGTTTTTT.